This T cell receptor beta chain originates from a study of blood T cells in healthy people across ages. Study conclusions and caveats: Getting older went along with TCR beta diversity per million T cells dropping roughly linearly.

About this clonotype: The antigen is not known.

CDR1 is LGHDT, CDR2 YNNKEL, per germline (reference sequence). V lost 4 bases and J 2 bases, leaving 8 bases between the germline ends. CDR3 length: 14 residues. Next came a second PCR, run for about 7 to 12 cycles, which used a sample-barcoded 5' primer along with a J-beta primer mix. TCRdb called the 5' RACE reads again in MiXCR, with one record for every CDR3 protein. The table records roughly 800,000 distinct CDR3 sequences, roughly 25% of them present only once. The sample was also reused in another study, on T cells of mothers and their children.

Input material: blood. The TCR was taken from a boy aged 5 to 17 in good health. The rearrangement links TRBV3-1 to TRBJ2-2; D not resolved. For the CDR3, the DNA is TGTGCCAGCAGCCTCCTAGTTAACACCGGGGAGCTGTTTTTT. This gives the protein CASSLLVNTGELFF.